This TCR beta chain was documented in a study of blood T cell repertoires in COVID-19. On the study more broadly: PBMCs, B-cell-depleted T cells, or T cells provided the cDNA or gDNA that made up the material.

Assay used: immunoSEQ multiplex PCR; TCRdb lists only in-frame clones, some missing. The sample consists of around 700,000 clones, 75% to 90% of them appearing once. Germline V CDR1 and CDR2: SNHLY, FYNNEI. V shed 1 base and J shed 7 bases, with 11 bases lying between them. CDR3 length: 13 amino acids. The sequenced sample consisted of peripheral blood. J is TRBJ2-7 and V is TRBV2, with D perhaps TRBD2 (5 bases). The origin of this receptor is a woman between 18 and 30 years old with acute or convalescent COVID-19. CDR3 sequence reads: CASSEVAWGEQYF. CDR3 bases: TGTGCCAGCAGTGAAGTAGCGTGGGGAGAGCAGTACTTC.